The present T cell receptor (beta chain) was sequenced within a study of T cells in Graves' hyperthyroidism and ophthalmopathy. Study at large: Peripheral blood specimens were obtained at initial diagnosis, prior to any treatment.

The TCR beta CDR3 regions underwent amplification using RNA transcripts as the source. Carried out on the TCR CDR3, a first-round RT-PCR used the HTBI primer set. TCRdb reprocessed the multiplex PCR reads with MiXCR, giving one entry per CDR3 protein. Of roughly 300,000 distinct CDR3 sequences in the sample, roughly 18% were seen once. If no ophthalmopathy progression occurred within 18 months, Graves' hyperthyroidism was stable. Diagnoses rested on clinical symptoms, serum thyroxine and TRAb, thyroid ultrasound and orbital computed tomography. Sequences were obtained from blood. This receptor was obtained from a woman between 45 and 65 years old with Graves' hyperthyroidism.

Here the CDR3 DNA reads TGTGCCAGCAGCTCGTTAGTAGAAGGCGTGACCCAGTACTTC. Translation: CASSSLVEGVTQYF. V is TRBV9 and J is TRBJ2-5; D not resolved. The CDR3 contains 14 residues. Germline V gene sequence: CDR1 SGDLS, CDR2 YYNGEE. V was trimmed by 4 bases and J by 7 bases, leaving 17 bases between them.